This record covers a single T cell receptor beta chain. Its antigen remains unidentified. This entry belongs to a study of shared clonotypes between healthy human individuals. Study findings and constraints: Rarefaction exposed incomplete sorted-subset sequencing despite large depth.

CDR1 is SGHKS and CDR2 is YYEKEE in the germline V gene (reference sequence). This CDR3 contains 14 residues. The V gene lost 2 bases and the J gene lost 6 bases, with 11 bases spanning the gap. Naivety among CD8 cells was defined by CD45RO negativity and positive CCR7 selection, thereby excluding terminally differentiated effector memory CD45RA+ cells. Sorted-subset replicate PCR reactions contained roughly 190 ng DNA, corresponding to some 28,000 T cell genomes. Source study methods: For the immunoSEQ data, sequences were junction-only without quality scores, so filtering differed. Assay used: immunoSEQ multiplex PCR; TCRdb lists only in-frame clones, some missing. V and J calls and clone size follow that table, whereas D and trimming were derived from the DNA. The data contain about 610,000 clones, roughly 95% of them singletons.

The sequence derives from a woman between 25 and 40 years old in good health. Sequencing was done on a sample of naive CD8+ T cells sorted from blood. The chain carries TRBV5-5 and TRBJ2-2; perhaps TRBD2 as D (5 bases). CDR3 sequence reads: CASSLPGKAGELFF. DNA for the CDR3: TGTGCCAGCAGCTTACCCGGGAAGGCCGGGGAGCTGTTTTTT. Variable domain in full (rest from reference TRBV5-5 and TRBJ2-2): DAGVTQSPTHLIKTRGQQVTLRCSPISGHKSVSWYQQVLGQGPQFIFQYYEKEERGRGNFPDRFSARQFPNYSSELNVNALLLGDSALYLCASSLPGKAGELFFGEGSRLTVL.